A single sample gave rise to the 18 T cell receptor beta chains below, sequenced in a study of T cells expressing NK-cell markers. TCRdb re-called the 5' RACE reads and catalogs CDR3 proteins one per entry, DNA excluded. This listing includes under 200,000 distinct CDR3 sequences. The sequencing input was blood T cells: a sorted CD56 or NKG2C T cell subset, CD4+ or CD8+ T cells, or bulk PBMC T cells (not recorded which). These receptors were obtained from a woman between 18 and 70 years old in good health.

The gene calls are TRBV5-1 and TRBJ2-5; TCRdb indicates TRBD1, and absent DNA this call remains unverified. The germline gives CDR1 SGHRS, CDR2 YFSETQ. This CDR3 has 14 amino acids. CDR3 protein: CASSQTVGRETQYF.

This chain uses TRBV12-3 or TRBV12-4 with TRBJ2-1; as DNA is missing, the TRBD2 call by TCRdb cannot be tested. The CDR3 loop spans 15 amino acids. This chain's CDR3 is CASSPGLAVFSEQFF.

This sequence joins TRBV29-1 and TRBJ2-1; as DNA is missing, the TRBD2 call by TCRdb cannot be tested. The CDR3 is 14 residues long. Germline V CDR1 and CDR2: SQVTM, ANQGSEA. The CDR3 is CSVDPGTSRGEQFF.

This sequence joins TRBV2 and TRBJ2-5; TCRdb names TRBD1, which stays unverified in the absence of DNA. The germline gives CDR1 SNHLY, CDR2 FYNNEI. The CDR3 spans 12 residues. The CDR3 here is CASGGLGETQYF.

This chain joins TRBV9 and TRBJ2-3. Germline V CDR1 and CDR2: SGDLS, YYNGEE. The CDR3 totals 13 residues. CDR3: CASSVGPTDTQYF.

The rearrangement links TRBV27 to TRBJ2-3; TCRdb selects TRBD1, and the lack of DNA leaves this call unchecked. The CDR3 length is 18 residues. Looked up from germline, CDR1 is MNHEY and CDR2 is SMNVEV (reference sequence). The CDR3 reads CASSLTGGLSPSTDTQYF.

The V call is TRBV19, the J call TRBJ2-3; the TRBD1 assignment by TCRdb is unverifiable without DNA. Germline CDR1 LNHDA, CDR2 SQIVND (reference sequence). The CDR3 is 15 amino acids. The CDR3: CASSMSGHSTDTQYF.

The chain joins TRBV5-1 to TRBJ1-1; the D gene TCRdb calls, TRBD1, cannot be checked with no DNA. The germline CDR1 and CDR2 sequences are SGHRS and YFSETQ. CDR3 size: 15 residues. CDR3 protein: CASSYDGQPNTEAFF.

The rearrangement uses TRBV5-1 and TRBJ1-4. CDR1 is SGHRS and CDR2 is YFSETQ in the germline V gene. The CDR3 length is 15 residues. CDR3 sequence: CASSQEGQHNEKLFF. Full variable domain (outside the CDR3, taken from reference TRBV5-1 and TRBJ1-4): KAGVTQTPRYLIKTRGQQVTLSCSPISGHRSVSWYQQTPGQGLQFLFEYFSETQRNKGNFPGRFSGRQFSNSRSEMNVSTLELGDSALYLCASSQEGQHNEKLFFGSGTQLSVL.

This chain connects TRBV3-1 to TRBJ2-3; TCRdb designates TRBD2, a call that cannot be tested without DNA. The CDR3 contains 16 residues. CDR1 LGHDT and CDR2 YNNKEL come from the germline V gene (reference sequence). The CDR3 sequence: CASSRRLAQGGDTQYF.

The genes are TRBV5-1 and TRBJ1-3. The CDR3 runs to 16 residues. The germline CDR1 and CDR2 sequences are SGHRS and YFSETQ. This CDR3 reads CASSLTGGYSGNTIYF.

This rearrangement joins TRBV11-2 to TRBJ2-3; TCRdb proposes TRBD1, but this gene call is untestable without DNA. Germline CDR1 SGHAT, CDR2 FQNNGV. CDR3 length: 14 amino acids. The CDR3 region is CASSDPGGADTQYF.

This chain joins TRBV5-1 and TRBJ1-2; TCRdb returns TRBD1, unconfirmable since there is no DNA. The CDR3 spans 17 residues. Germline CDR1 and CDR2: SGHRS and YFSETQ. The CDR3 loop reads CASSYYGQSTGQYGYTF. Combining the CDR3 with reference TRBV5-1 and TRBJ1-2 gives the whole variable domain KAGVTQTPRYLIKTRGQQVTLSCSPISGHRSVSWYQQTPGQGLQFLFEYFSETQRNKGNFPGRFSGRQFSNSRSEMNVSTLELGDSALYLCASSYYGQSTGQYGYTFGSGTRLTVV.

The chain recombines TRBV4-2 with TRBJ2-2; TCRdb's assignment of TRBD1 cannot be checked, as there is no DNA. Germline CDR1 and CDR2: LGHNA and YNFKEQ. This CDR3 is 15 amino acids long. This CDR3 reads CASTTGPRPTGELFF.

The rearrangement uses TRBV20-1 and TRBJ2-1; TCRdb gives TRBD2 as the D gene, but with no DNA this cannot be confirmed. CDR3 length: 14 residues. Germline V CDR1 and CDR2: DFQATT, SNEGSKA (reference sequence). CDR3 sequence reads: CSARGGTSLDEQFF.

This chain connects TRBV12-3 or TRBV12-4 to TRBJ1-5; TCRdb's assignment of TRBD1 cannot be checked, as there is no DNA. The CDR3 loop spans 16 amino acids. CDR3 amino acids: CASSPRRGGSSQPQHF.

The V and J genes are TRBV4-1 and TRBJ2-3; TCRdb reports TRBD1, a call that lacks DNA to check it against. The CDR3 covers 16 residues. Germline values: CDR1 MGHRA, CDR2 YSYEKL. The chain's CDR3 is CASSQMGGASTDTQYF.

The CDR3 spells CASKRTGLTGELFF. The V and J genes are TRBV6-1 and TRBJ2-2; the D gene TCRdb calls, TRBD1, cannot be checked with no DNA. CDR3 length: 14 residues. CDR1 is MNHNS and CDR2 is SASEGT in the germline V gene.